The TCR beta chain described here comes from a study of T cell responses to AZD1222 COVID-19 vaccine. Findings and caveats of the study: White British ancestry dominated among donors, who included more females, and clonal diversity was possibly underestimated. Reportedly, nearly half the spike-specific TCRs target unmutated variant regions. Repertoire sampling was restricted to post-peak T cell response timepoints. Elevations in Spike-specific TCR breadth and depth followed administration of two AZD1222 doses.

Germline CDR1 is WNHNN and CDR2 is SYGVQD (reference sequence). The CDR3 is 15 amino acids. Trimming shortened V by 6 bases and J by 13 bases, and 27 bases separated the two germline ends. On this clone itself: What it recognizes is unknown.

Here immunoSEQ multiplex PCR was the method, and the copy in TCRdb shows in-frame clones only, minus some. The profile shows around 100,000 clones, roughly 90% of them singletons. The sequence was collected from an adult in good health. The chain joins TRBV10-1 to TRBJ1-2, with a weak D call TRBD1 (5 bases). Sample: peripheral blood, taken on day 0 of AZD1222 vaccination. CDR3 loop: CASRPGEGRGREVTF. Written as DNA, the CDR3 is TGCGCCAGCAGACCCGGCGAGGGTAGGGGCCGCGAGGTCACCTTC.